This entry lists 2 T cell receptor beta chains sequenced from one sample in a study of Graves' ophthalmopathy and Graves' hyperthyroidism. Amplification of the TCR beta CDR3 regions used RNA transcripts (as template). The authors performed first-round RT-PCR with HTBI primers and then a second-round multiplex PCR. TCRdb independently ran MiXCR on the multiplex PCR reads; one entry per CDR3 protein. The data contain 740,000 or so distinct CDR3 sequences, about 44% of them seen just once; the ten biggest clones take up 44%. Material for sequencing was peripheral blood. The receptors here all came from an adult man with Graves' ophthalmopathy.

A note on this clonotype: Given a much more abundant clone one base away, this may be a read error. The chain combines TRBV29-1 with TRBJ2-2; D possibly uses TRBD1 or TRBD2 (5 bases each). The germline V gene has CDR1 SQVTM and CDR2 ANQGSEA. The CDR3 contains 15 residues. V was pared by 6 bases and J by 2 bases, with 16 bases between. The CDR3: CSVDHDGTNTGELFF. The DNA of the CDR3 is TGCAGCGTCGACCACGACGGGACCAACACCGGGGAGCTGTTTTTT.

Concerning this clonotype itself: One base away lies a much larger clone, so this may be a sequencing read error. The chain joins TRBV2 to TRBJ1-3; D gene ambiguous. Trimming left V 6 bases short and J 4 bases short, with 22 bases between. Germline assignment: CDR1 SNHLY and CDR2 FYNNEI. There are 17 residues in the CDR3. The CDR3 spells CASSPPPQEKRGNTIYF. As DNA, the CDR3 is TGTGCCAGCAGCCCGCCTCCCCAAGAGAAACGCGGAAACACCATATATTTT.